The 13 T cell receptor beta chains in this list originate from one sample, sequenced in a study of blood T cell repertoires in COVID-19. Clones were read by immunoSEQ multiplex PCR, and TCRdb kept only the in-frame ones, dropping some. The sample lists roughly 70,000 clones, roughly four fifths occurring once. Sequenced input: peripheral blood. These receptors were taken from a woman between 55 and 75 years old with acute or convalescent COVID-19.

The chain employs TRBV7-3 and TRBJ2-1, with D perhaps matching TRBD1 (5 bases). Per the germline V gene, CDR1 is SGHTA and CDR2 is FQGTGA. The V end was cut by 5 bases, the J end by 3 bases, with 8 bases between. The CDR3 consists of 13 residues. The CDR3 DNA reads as TGTGCCAGCAGCCCCGACAGCTACAATGAGCAGTTCTTC. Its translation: CASSPDSYNEQFF.

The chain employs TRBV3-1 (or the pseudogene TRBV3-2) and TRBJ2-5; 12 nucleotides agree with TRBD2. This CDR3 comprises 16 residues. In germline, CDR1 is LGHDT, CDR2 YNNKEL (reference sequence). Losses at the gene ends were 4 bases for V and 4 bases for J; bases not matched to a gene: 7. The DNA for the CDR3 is TGTGCCAGCAGCCCCCCTAGCGGGGGGGTGTCAGAGACCCAGTACTTC. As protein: CASSPPSGGVSETQYF.

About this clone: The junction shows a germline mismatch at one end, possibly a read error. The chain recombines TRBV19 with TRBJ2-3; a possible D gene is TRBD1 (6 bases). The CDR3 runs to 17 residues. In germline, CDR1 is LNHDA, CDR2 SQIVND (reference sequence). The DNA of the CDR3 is TGTGCCAGTAGGACAATTAAAACCGGGGCCCCGACAGGTACGCAGTATTTT. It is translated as CASRTIKTGAPTGTQYF.

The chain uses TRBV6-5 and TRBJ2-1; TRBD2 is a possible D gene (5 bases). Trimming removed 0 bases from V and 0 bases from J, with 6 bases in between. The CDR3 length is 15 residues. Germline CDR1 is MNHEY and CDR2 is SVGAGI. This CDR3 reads CASSYSGSSYNEQFF. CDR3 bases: TGTGCCAGCAGTTACTCTGGGAGCTCCTACAATGAGCAGTTCTTC.

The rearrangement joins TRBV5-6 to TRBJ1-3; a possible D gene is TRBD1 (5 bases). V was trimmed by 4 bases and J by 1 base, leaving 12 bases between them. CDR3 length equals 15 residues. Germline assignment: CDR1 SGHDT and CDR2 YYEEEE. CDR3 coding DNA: TGTGCCAGCAGCGCTCAGGGCACATCTGGAAACACCATATATTTT. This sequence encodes CASSAQGTSGNTIYF.

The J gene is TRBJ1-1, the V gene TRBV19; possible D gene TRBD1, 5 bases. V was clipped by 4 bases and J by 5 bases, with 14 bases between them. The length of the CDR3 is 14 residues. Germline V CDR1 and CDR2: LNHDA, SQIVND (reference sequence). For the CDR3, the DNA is TGTGCCAGTAGTACCTCTTATGGGGGGACTGAAGCTTTCTTT. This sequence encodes CASSTSYGGTEAFF.

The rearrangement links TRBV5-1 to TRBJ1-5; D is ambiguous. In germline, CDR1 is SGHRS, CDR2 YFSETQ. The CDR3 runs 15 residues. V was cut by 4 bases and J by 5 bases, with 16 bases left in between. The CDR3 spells CASSPGVGGHQPQHF. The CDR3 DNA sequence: TGCGCCAGCAGCCCGGGTGTCGGAGGTCATCAGCCCCAGCATTTT.

The CDR3 sequence is CASSFGGASAGNTIYF. In DNA form, the CDR3 reads TGTGCCAGCAGCTTCGGGGGGGCGTCGGCTGGAAACACCATATATTTT. The chain uses TRBV7-9 and TRBJ1-3, with D tentatively TRBD1 (6 bases). Trimming took off 3 bases at V and 2 bases at J, with 14 bases between the two ends. This CDR3 is built from 16 residues. Germline V gives CDR1 SEHNR, CDR2 FQNEAQ (reference sequence).

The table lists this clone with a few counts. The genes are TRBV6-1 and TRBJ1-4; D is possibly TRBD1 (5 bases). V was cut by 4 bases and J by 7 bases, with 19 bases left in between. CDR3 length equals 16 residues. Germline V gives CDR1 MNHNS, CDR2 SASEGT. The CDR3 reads CASSGRVVSSSEKLFF. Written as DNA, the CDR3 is TGTGCCAGCAGTGGCAGGGTCGTGAGTTCGAGTGAAAAACTGTTTTTT.

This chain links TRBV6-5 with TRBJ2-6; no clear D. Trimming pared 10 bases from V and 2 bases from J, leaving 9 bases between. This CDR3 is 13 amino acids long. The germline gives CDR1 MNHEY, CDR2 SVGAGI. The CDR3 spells CATQIPGANVLTF. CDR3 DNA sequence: TGTGCCACCCAAATTCCTGGGGCCAACGTCCTGACTTTC.

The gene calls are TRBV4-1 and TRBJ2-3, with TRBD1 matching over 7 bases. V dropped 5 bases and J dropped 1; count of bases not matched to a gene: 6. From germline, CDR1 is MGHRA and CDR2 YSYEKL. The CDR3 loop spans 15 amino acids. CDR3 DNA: TGCGCCAGCAGCTACCGGACAGGCCGCACAGATACGCAGTATTTT. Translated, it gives CASSYRTGRTDTQYF.

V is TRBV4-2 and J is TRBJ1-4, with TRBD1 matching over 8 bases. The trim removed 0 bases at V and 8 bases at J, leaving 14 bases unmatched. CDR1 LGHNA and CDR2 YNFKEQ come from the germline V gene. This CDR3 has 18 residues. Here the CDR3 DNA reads TGTGCCAGCAGCCAAGATCATTGGGAGACAGGGGTTCCCGAAAAACTGTTTTTT. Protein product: CASSQDHWETGVPEKLFF.

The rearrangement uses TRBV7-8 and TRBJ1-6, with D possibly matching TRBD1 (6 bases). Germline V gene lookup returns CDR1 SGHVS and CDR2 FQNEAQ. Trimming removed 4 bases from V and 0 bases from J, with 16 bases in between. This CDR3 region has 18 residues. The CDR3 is CASSSIGGGSSYNSPLHF. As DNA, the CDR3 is TGTGCCAGCAGCTCCATAGGGGGTGGGAGCTCCTATAATTCACCCCTCCACTTT.